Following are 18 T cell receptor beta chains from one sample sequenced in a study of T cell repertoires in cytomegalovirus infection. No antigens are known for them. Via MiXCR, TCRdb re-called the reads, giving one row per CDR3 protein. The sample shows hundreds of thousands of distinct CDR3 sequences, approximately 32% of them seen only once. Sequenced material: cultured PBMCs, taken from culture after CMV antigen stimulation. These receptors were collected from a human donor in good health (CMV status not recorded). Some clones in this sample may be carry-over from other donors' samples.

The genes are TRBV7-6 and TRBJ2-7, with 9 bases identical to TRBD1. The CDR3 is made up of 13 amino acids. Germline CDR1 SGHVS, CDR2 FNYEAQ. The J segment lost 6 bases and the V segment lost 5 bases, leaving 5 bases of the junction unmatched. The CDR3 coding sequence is TGTGCCAGCAGCGTGGACAGGGGATCCGAGCAGTACTTC. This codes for CASSVDRGSEQYF.

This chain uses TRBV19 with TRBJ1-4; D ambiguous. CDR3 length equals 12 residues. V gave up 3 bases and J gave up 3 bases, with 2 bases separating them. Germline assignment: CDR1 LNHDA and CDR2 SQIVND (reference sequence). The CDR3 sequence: CASSMANEKLFF. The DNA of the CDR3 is TGTGCCAGTAGTATGGCTAATGAAAAACTGTTTTTT.

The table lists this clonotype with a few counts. The DNA for the CDR3 is TGTGCCAGCATAGCCCCCGGGACAGGGAACACTGAAGCTTTCTTT. It codes for CASIAPGTGNTEAFF. The chain couples TRBV28 to TRBJ1-1, with 8 nucleotides matching TRBD1. Trimming took 7 bases from V and 1 from J; bases not matched to a gene: 8. The CDR3 totals 15 residues. Looked up from germline, CDR1 is MDHEN and CDR2 is SYDVKM.

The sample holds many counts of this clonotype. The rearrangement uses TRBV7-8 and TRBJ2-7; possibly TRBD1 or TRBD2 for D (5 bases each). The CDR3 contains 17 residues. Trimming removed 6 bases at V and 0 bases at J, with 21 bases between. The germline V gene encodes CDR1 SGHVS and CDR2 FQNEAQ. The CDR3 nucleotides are TGTGCCAGCAGAAAAGAGGGGAGTTGGACAACCTCCTACGAGCAGTACTTC. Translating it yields CASRKEGSWTTSYEQYF.

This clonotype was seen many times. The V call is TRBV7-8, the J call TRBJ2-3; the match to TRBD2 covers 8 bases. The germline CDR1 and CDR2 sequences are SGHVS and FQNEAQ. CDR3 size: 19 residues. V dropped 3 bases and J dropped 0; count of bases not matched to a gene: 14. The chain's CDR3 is CASSFQSSRGGRSTDTQYF. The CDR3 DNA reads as TGTGCCAGCAGCTTTCAATCCTCCAGAGGCGGGAGGAGCACAGATACGCAGTATTTT.

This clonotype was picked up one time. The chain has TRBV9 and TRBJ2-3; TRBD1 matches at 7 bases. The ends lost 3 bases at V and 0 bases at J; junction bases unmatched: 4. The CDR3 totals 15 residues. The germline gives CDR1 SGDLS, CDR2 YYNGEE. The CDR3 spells CASSARDSSTDTQYF. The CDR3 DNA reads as TGTGCCAGCAGCGCCCGGGACAGTAGCACAGATACGCAGTATTTT.

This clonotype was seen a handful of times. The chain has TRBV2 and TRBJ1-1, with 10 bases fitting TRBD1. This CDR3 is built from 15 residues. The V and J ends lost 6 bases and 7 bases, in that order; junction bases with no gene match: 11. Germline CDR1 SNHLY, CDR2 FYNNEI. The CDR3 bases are TGTGCCAGCAGCAGCCCTTTGACAGGGGGCATTGAAGCTTTCTTT. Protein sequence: CASSSPLTGGIEAFF.

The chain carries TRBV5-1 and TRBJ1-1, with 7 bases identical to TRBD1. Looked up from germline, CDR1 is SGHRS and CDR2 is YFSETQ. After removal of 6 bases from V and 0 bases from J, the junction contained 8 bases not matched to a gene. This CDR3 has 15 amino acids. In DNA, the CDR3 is TGCGCCAGCAATGAACAGGGGACCTTGAACACTGAAGCTTTCTTT. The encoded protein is CASNEQGTLNTEAFF.

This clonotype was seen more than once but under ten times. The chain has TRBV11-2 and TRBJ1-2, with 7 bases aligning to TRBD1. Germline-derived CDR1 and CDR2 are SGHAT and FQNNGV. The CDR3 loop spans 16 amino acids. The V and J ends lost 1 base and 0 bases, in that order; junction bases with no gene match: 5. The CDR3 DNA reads TGTGCCAGCAGCTTAGCGACAGGGATTACTAACTATGGCTACACCTTC. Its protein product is CASSLATGITNYGYTF.

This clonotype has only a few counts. CDR3 sequence: CASGLVPTRDENIQYF. The CDR3 DNA sequence: TGTGCTAGTGGTTTGGTACCCACGCGGGATGAAAACATTCAGTACTTC. This rearrangement joins TRBV12-5 to TRBJ2-4, with a tentative D call TRBD2 (6 bases). The CDR3 length is 16 residues. Germline V CDR1 and CDR2: LGHNT, FRNRAP. V dropped 0 bases and J dropped 5 bases, with 14 bases sitting between them. The full variable domain, in which reference TRBV12-5 and TRBJ2-4 provide the parts outside the CDR3, is DARVTQTPRHKVTEMGQEVTMRCQPILGHNTVFWYRQTMMQGLELLAYFRNRAPLDDSGMPKDRFSAEMPDATLATLKIQPSEPRDSAVYFCASGLVPTRDENIQYFGAGTRLSVL.

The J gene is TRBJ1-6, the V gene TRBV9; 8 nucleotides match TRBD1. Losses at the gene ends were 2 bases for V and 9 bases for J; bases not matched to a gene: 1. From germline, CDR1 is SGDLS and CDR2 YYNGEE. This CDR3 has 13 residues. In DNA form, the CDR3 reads TGTGCCAGCAGCGTGGACAGGGTTTCACCCCTCCACTTT. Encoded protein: CASSVDRVSPLHF. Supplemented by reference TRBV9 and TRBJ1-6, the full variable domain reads DSGVTQTPKHLITATGQRVTLRCSPRSGDLSVYWYQQSLDQGLQFLIQYYNGEERAKGNILERFSAQQFPDLHSELNLSSLELGDSALYFCASSVDRVSPLHFGNGTRLTVT.

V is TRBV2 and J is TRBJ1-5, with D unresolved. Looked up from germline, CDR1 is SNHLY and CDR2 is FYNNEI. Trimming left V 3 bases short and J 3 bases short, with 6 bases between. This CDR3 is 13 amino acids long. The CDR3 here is CASSEVVNQPQHF. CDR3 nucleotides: TGTGCCAGCAGTGAGGTCGTCAATCAGCCCCAGCATTTT.

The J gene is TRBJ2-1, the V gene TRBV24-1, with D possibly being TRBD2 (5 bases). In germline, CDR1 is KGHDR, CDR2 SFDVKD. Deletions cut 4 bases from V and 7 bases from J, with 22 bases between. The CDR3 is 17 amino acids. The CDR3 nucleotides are TGTGCCACCAGTGACATCCCAGGTTCTATAGAGGGTAATGAGCAGTTCTTC. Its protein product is CATSDIPGSIEGNEQFF.

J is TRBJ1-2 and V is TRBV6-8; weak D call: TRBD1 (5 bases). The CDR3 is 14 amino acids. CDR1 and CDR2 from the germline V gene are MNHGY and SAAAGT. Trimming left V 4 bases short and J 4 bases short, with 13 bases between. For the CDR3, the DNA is TGTGCCAGCAGTTGGGGGTTTAATGGCTATGGCTACACCTTC. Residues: CASSWGFNGYGYTF.

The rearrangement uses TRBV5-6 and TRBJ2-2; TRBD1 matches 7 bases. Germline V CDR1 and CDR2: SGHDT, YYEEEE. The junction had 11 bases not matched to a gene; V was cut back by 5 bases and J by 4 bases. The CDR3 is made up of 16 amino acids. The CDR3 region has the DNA TGTGCCAGCAGACGGAGAGGACAGGCCAGCACCGGGGAGCTGTTTTTT. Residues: CASRRRGQASTGELFF.

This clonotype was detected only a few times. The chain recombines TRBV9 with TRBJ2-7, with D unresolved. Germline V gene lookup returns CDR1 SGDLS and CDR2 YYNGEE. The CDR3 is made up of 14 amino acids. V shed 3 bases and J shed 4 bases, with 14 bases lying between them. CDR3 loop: CASSAGPDGYEQYF. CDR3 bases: TGTGCCAGCAGCGCCGGACCGGACGGATACGAGCAGTACTTC.

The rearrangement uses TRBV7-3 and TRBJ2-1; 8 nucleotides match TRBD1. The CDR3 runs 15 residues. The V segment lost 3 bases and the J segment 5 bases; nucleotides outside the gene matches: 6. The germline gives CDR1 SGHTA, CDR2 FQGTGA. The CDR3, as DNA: TGTGCCAGCAGCTTCGCGACAGGGGAACACAATGAGCAGTTCTTC. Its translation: CASSFATGEHNEQFF.

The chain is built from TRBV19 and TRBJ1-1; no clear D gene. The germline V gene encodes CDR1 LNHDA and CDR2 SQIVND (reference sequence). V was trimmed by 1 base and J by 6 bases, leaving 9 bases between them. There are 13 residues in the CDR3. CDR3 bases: TGTGCCAGTAGTATAGCAGGATTGGCTGAAGCTTTCTTT. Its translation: CASSIAGLAEAFF.